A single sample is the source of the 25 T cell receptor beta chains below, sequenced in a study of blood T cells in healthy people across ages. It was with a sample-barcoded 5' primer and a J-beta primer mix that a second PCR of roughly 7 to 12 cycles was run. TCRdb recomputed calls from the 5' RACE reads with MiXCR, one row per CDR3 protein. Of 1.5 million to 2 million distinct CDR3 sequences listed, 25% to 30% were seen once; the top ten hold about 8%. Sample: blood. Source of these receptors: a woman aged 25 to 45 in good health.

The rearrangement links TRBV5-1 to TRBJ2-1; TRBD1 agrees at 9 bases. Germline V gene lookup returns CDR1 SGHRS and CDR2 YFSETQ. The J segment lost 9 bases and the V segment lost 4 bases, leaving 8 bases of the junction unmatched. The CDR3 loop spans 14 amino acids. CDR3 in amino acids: CASSPGTGLGEQFF. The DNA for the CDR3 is TGCGCCAGCAGCCCTGGGACAGGGCTGGGTGAGCAGTTCTTC.

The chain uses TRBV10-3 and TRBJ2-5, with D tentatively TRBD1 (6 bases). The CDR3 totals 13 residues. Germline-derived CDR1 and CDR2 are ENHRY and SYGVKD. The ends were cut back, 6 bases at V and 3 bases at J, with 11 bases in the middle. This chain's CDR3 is CAIRSAGEETQYF. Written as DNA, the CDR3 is TGTGCCATCAGATCCGCAGGGGAAGAGACCCAGTACTTC.

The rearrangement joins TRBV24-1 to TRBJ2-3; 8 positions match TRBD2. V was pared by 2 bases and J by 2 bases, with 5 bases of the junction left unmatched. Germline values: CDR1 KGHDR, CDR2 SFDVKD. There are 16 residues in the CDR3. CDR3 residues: CATSDSSGGTTDTQYF. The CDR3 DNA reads TGTGCCACCAGTGATTCGAGCGGGGGTACCACAGATACGCAGTATTTT.

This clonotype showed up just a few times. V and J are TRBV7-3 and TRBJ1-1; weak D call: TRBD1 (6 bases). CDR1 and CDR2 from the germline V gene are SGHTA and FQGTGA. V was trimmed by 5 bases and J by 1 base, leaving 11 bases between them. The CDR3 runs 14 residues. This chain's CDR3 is CASSLGHANTEAFF. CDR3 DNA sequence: TGTGCCAGCAGCCTGGGACATGCGAACACTGAAGCTTTCTTT.

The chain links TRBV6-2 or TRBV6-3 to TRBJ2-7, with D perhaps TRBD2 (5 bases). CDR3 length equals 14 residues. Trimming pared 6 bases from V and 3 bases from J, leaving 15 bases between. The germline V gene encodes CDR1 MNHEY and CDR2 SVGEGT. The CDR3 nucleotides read TGTGCCAGCAGCTACGGGGATCCCTACTACGAGCAGTACTTC. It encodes CASSYGDPYYEQYF.

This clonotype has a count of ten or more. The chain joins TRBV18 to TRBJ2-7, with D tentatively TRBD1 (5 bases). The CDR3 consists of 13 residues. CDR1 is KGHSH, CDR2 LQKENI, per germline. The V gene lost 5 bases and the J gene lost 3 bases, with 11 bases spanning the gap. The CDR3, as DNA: TGTGCCAGCTCAGCCTCAACAGGCTACGAGCAGTACTTC. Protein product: CASSASTGYEQYF.

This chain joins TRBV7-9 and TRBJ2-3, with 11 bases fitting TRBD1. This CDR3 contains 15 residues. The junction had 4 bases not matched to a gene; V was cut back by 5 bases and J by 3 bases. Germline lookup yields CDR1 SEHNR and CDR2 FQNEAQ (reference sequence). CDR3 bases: TGTGCCAGCAGCCACCGGGACAGGGGGACAGATACGCAGTATTTT. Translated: CASSHRDRGTDTQYF.

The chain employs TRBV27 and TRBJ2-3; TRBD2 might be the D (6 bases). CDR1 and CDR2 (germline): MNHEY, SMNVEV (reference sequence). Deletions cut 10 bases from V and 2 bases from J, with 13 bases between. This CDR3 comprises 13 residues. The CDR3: CAIKGGYTDTQYF. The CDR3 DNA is TGTGCCATAAAAGGAGGGTACACAGATACGCAGTATTTT.

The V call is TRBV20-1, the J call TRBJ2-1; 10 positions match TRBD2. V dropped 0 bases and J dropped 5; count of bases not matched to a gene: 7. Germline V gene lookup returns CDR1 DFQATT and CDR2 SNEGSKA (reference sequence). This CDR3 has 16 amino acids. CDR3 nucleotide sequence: TGCAGTGCTAGAGATCAGAGCGGGAGGGCCGACAATGAGCAGTTCTTC. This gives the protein CSARDQSGRADNEQFF.

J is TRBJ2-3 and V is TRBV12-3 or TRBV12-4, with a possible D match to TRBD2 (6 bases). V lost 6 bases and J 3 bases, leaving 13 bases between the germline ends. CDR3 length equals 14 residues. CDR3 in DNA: TGTGCCAGCAGAGTGGGACTTAAAACAGATACGCAGTATTTT. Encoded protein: CASRVGLKTDTQYF.

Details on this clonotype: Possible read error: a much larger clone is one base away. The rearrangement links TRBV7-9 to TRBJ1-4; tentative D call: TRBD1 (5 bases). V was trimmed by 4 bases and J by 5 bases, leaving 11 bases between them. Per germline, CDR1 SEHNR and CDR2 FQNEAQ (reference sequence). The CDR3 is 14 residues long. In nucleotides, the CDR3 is TGTGCCAGCAGCTCTGGGGACGGCAATGAAAAACTGTTTTTT. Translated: CASSSGDGNEKLFF.

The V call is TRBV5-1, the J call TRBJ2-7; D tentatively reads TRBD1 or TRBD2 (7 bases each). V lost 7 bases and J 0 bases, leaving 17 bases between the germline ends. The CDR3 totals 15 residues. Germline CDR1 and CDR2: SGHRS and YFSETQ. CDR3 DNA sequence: TGCGCCAGCGCCGATTCAGGGGGGGCCTCCTACGAGCAGTACTTC. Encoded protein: CASADSGGASYEQYF.

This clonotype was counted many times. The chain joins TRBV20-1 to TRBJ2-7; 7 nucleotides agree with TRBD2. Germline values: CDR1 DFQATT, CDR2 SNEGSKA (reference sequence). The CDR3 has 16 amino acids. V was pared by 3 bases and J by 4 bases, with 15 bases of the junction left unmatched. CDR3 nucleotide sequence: TGCAGTGCTAGTGTTACCGGGACTACTCTATCTTACGAGCAGTACTTC. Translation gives CSASVTGTTLSYEQYF.

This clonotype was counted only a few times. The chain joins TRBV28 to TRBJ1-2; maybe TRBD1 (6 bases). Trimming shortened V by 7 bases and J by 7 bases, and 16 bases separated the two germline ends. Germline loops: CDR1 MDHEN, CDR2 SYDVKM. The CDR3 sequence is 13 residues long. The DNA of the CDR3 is TGTGCCAGCATTCCGCCGGGAGGGGGTGGCTACACCTTC. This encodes CASIPPGGGGYTF.

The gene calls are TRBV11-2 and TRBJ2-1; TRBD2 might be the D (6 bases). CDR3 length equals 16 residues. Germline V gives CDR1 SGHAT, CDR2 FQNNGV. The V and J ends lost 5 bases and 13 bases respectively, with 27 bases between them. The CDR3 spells CASSPIGGTNLRPQFF. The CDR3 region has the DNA TGTGCCAGCAGCCCTATTGGGGGGACGAATTTACGTCCTCAGTTCTTC.

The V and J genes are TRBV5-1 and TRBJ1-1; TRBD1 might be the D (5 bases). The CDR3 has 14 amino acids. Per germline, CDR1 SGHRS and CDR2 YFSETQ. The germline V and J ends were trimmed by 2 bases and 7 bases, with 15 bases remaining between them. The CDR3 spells CASSLTGTSFEAFF. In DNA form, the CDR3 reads TGCGCCAGCAGCTTAACGGGGACCTCATTTGAAGCTTTCTTT.

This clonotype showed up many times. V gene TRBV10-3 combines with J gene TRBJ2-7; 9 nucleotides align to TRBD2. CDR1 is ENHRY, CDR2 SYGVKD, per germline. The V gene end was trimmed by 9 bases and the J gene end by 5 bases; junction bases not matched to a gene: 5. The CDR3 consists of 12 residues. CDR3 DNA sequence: TGTGCCATTAGCGGGGGCCAGGACGAGCAGTACTTC. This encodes CAISGGQDEQYF.

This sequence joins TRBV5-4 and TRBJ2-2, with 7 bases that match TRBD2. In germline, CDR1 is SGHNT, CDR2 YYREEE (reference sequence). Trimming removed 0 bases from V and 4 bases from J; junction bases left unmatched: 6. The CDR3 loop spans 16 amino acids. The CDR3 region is CASSLVGGGPTGELFF. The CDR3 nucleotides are TGTGCCAGCAGCTTGGTTGGCGGGGGACCCACCGGGGAGCTGTTTTTT.

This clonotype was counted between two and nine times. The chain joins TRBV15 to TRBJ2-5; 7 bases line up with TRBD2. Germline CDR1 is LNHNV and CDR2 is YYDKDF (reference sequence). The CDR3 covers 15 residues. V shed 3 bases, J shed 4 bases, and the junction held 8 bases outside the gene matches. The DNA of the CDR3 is TGTGCCACCAGCAGTGGGAGAGGGGAGGGAGAGACCCAGTACTTC. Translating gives CATSSGRGEGETQYF.

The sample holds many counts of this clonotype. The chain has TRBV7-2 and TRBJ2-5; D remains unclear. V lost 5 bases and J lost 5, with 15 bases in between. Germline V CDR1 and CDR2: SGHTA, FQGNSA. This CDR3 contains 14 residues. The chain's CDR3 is CASSALTGRETQYF. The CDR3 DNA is TGTGCCAGCAGCGCCCTAACGGGTCGGGAGACCCAGTACTTC.

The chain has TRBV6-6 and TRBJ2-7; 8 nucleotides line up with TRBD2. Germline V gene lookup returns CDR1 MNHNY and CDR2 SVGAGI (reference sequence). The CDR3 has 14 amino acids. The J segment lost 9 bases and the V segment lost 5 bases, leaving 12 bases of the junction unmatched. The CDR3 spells CASSPTGGGSRQYF. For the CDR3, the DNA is TGTGCCAGCAGTCCGACTGGCGGGGGGTCTCGGCAGTACTTC.

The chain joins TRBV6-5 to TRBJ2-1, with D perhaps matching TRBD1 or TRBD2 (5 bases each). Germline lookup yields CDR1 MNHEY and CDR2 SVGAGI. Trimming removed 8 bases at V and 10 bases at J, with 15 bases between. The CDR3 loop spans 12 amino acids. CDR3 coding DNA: TGTGCCAGCTCTAACTCCGGGGACGAGCAGTTCTTC. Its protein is CASSNSGDEQFF.

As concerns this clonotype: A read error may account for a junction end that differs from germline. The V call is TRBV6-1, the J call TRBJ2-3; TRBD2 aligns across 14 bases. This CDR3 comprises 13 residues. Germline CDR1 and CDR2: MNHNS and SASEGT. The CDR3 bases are TGTGCCAGCAGGGGACTAGCGGGGGATACGCAGGATTTT. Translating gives CASRGLAGDTQDF.

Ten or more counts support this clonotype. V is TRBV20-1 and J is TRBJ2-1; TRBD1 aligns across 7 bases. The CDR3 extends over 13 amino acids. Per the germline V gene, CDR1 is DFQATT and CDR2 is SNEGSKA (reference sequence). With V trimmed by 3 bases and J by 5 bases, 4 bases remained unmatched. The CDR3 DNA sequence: TGCAGTGCTAGGGGACAGTTAAACAATGAGCAGTTCTTC. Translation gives CSARGQLNNEQFF.

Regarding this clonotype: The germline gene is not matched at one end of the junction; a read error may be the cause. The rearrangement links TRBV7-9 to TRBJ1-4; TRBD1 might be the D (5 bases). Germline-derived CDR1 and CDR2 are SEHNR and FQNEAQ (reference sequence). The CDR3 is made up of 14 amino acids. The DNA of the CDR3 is TGTGCCAGCAGTCTCGAAGGGGCGTATGAAACACTGTTTTTT. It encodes CASSLEGAYETLFF.